The following is a TCR beta chain sequence with its context. Its cognate antigen is unknown. These data originate in a study of monozygotic twins with inflammatory bowel disease. Overall study results and limits: Patient repertoire variability may have increased through differing immunosuppressive treatments.

With the 5' RACE reads reprocessed, TCRdb shows one record per CDR3 protein and no DNA. This sample contains about 440,000 distinct CDR3 sequences. The CDR3 loop spans 13 amino acids. Germline CDR1 reads SQVTM; CDR2 reads ANQGSEA. The sample consisted of blood. The TCR originated in a human donor with ulcerative colitis or Crohn's disease, or a healthy co-twin of an affected twin (not recorded which). V usage is TRBV29-1 and J usage is TRBJ2-1; the TCRdb call, TRBD1, lacks DNA for checking. The chain's CDR3 is CSVEDPGYNEQFF.